The T cell receptor (beta chain) under discussion was sequenced for a study of blood T cell repertoires in COVID-19. Original data processing: Reference gene primer amplification gave nucleated cell count estimates. Assay used: immunoSEQ multiplex PCR; TCRdb lists only in-frame clones, some missing. The DNA was the basis for D and trimming; V, J and clone size are from that table. The repertoire has some 140,000 clones, over 60% of them found once; the top ten carry approximately 1.8%. Germline-derived CDR1 and CDR2 are SGHRS and YFSETQ. The CDR3 spans 15 residues. V lost 4 bases and J lost 5; bases outside the gene matches: 6.

The sample consisted of peripheral blood. The TCR sequence derives from an elderly man with acute or convalescent COVID-19. This sequence joins TRBV5-1 and TRBJ2-1; 10 positions agree with TRBD2. The CDR3 bases are TGCGCCAGCAGCCCGGTGGGACTAGCGAACAATGAGCAGTTCTTC. As protein: CASSPVGLANNEQFF.